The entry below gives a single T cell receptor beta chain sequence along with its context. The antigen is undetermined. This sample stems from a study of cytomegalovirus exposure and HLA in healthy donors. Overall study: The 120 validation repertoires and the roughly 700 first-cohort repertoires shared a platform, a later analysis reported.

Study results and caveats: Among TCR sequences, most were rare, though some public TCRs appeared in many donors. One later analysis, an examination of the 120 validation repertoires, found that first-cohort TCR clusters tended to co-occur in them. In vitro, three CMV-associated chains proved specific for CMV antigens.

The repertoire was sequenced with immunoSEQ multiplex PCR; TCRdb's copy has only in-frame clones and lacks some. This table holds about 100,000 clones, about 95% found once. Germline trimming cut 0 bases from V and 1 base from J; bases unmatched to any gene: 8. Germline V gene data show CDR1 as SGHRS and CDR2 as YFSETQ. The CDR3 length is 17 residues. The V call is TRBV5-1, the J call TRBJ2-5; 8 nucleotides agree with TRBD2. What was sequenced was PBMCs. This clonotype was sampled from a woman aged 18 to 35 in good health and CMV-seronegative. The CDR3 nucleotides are TGCGCCAGCAGCTTGGGCGGTAGCGGGACCATCCAAGAGACCCAGTACTTC. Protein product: CASSLGGSGTIQETQYF. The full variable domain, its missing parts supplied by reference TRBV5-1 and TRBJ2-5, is KAGVTQTPRYLIKTRGQQVTLSCSPISGHRSVSWYQQTPGQGLQFLFEYFSETQRNKGNFPGRFSGRQFSNSRSEMNVSTLELGDSALYLCASSLGGSGTIQETQYFGPGTRLLVL.